The 15 T cell receptor beta chains in this list originate from one sample, sequenced in a study of T-cell memory formation after mild COVID-19. One entry per CDR3 protein, called by TCRdb with MiXCR from the 5' RACE reads. The table records some 490,000 distinct CDR3 sequences, about 20% of them present only once. Material for sequencing was PBMCs or a T cell subset sorted from them (not recorded which). The receptors were gathered from an adult woman who had mild COVID-19 (a few samples of this study predate the infection). Cell type and time point are not known.

On this clonotype itself: Sequence at one end of the junction differs from germline and may be a read error. This chain uses TRBV5-5 with TRBJ2-5, with TRBD1 identical over 11 bases. This CDR3 comprises 17 residues. Germline V gene sequence: CDR1 SGHKS, CDR2 YYEKEE (reference sequence). CDR3 amino acids: CASSARDRGAMVETQHF. Here the CDR3 DNA reads TGTGCCAGCAGTGCACGGGACAGGGGGGCTATGGTGGAGACCCAGCACTTC.

This clonotype rates as medium-sized (0.01 to 0.1%). The chain has TRBV30 and TRBJ2-7; 7 bases are shared with TRBD1. The CDR3 is 11 amino acids. Trimming cost V 5 bases and J 2 bases; bases outside gene matches: 0. CDR1 is GTSNPN, CDR2 SVGIG, per germline (reference sequence). The CDR3 nucleotides read TGTGCCTGGGGACAGGCCTACGAGCAGTACTTC. Amino acid sequence: CAWGQAYEQYF.

The rearrangement links TRBV20-1 to TRBJ1-1; the D is unclear. This CDR3 is 13 amino acids long. Trimming shortened V by 5 bases and J by 5 bases, and 15 bases separated the two germline ends. Germline CDR1 DFQATT, CDR2 SNEGSKA (reference sequence). CDR3 in DNA: TGCAGTGCTCACTTGAAGGGTAGGACTGAAGCTTTCTTT. It codes for CSAHLKGRTEAFF.

This clonotype was seen a few times. This chain uses TRBV19 with TRBJ2-5; TRBD1 aligns across 9 bases. The CDR3 is 16 amino acids. Germline V gene lookup returns CDR1 LNHDA and CDR2 SQIVND (reference sequence). J gave up 6 bases and V 5 bases, and 13 bases lay outside the gene matches. In DNA form, the CDR3 reads TGTGCCAGTAGTGATGCACCGCACAGGGGGCGAAAGACCCAGTACTTC. Translated: CASSDAPHRGRKTQYF.

The chain uses TRBV11-2 and TRBJ1-1; D is uncertain. The CDR3 spans 14 residues. Germline V lookup: CDR1 SGHAT, CDR2 FQNNGV. The V gene lost 3 bases and the J gene lost 1 base, with 9 bases spanning the gap. The CDR3 DNA reads as TGTGCCAGCAGCTTGCAGCGGGGGAACACTGAAGCTTTCTTT. Its protein product is CASSLQRGNTEAFF.

This clonotype was seen many times. The V call is TRBV9, the J call TRBJ2-7, with TRBD2 matching over 9 bases. Per germline, CDR1 SGDLS and CDR2 YYNGEE. The CDR3 is 15 amino acids. J gave up 0 bases and V 0 bases, and 1 base lay outside the gene matches. CDR3 protein: CASSVGLADSYEQYF. The DNA of the CDR3 is TGTGCCAGCAGCGTAGGACTAGCGGACTCCTACGAGCAGTACTTC.

In this sample, this clonotype turned up many times. The chain employs TRBV6-2 or TRBV6-3 and TRBJ1-1, with 9 bases lining up with TRBD1. Germline CDR1 and CDR2: MNHEY and SVGEGT. The CDR3 is 14 amino acids. With 5 bases clipped from V and 6 bases from J, the junction kept 7 bases outside the gene matches. CDR3 nucleotides: TGTGCCAGCAGTCTTGGGACAGGGTCGGCTGAAGCTTTCTTT. Protein product: CASSLGTGSAEAFF.

This chain links TRBV11-2 with TRBJ2-1; no definite D call. CDR3 length: 12 amino acids. V was cut by 3 bases and J by 8 bases, with 8 bases left in between. Germline V lookup: CDR1 SGHAT, CDR2 FQNNGV. CDR3 nucleotide sequence: TGTGCCAGCAGCTTTATCCCCCATGAGCAGTTCTTC. It codes for CASSFIPHEQFF.

Only a few counts were recorded for this clonotype. V is TRBV30 and J is TRBJ2-1; TRBD1 matches at 8 bases. The CDR3 covers 14 residues. Germline CDR1 is GTSNPN and CDR2 is SVGIG (reference sequence). After removal of 3 bases from V and 7 bases from J, the junction contained 8 bases not matched to a gene. The CDR3 reads CAWSRDRNSNEQFF. The CDR3 coding sequence is TGTGCCTGGAGCCGGGACAGGAATTCGAATGAGCAGTTCTTC.

In its sample, this clonotype was seen a few times. This chain joins TRBV30 and TRBJ2-7; a weak D match, TRBD2 (5 bases). From germline, CDR1 is GTSNPN and CDR2 SVGIG (reference sequence). The V gene lost 2 bases and the J gene lost 0 bases, with 11 bases spanning the gap. The length of the CDR3 is 14 residues. CDR3 DNA sequence: TGTGCCTGGAGTAGAGGGATCGGCTCCTACGAGCAGTACTTC. Translation: CAWSRGIGSYEQYF.

This rearrangement joins TRBV3-1 to TRBJ1-1; D not resolved. This CDR3 spans 15 amino acids. The germline V gene encodes CDR1 LGHDT and CDR2 YNNKEL (reference sequence). The V end lost 5 bases, the J end lost 1 base, and 14 bases lay between the germline ends. This chain's CDR3 is CASSLKAGSNTEAFF. CDR3 DNA: TGTGCCAGCAGCTTGAAGGCGGGGTCGAACACTGAAGCTTTCTTT. Complete variable domain (other parts from reference TRBV3-1 and TRBJ1-1): DTAVSQTPKYLVTQMGNDKSIKCEQNLGHDTMYWYKQDSKKFLKIMFSYNNKELIINETVPNRFSPKSPDKAHLNLHINSLELGDSAVYFCASSLKAGSNTEAFFGQGTRLTVV.

The V call is TRBV20-1, the J call TRBJ2-7; D might be TRBD1 (6 bases). With 3 bases removed from V and 3 bases from J, the gap between germline ends came to 21 bases. The V gene's germline CDR1 is DFQATT and CDR2 SNEGSKA (reference sequence). This CDR3 region has 16 residues. This CDR3 reads CSASVPPGHGNYEQYF. In DNA form, the CDR3 reads TGCAGTGCTAGCGTACCTCCGGGACACGGGAACTACGAGCAGTACTTC.

V usage is TRBV12-3 or TRBV12-4 and J usage is TRBJ2-1, with D possibly TRBD1 on 6 matching bases. This CDR3 region has 11 residues. The V end was cut by 3 bases, the J end by 11 bases, with 8 bases between. The DNA of the CDR3 is TGTGCCAGCAGTTTGGGGACAAAGCAGTTCTTC. Amino acids: CASSLGTKQFF.

This clonotype occurred a few times. V gene TRBV2 combines with J gene TRBJ1-4; 10 positions agree with TRBD1. The CDR3 has 15 residues. The V gene end was trimmed by 7 bases and the J gene end by 14 bases; junction bases not matched to a gene: 16. Germline lookup yields CDR1 SNHLY and CDR2 FYNNEI. CDR3: CASKVLGQGPRGLFF. CDR3 bases: TGTGCCAGCAAGGTGTTGGGACAGGGGCCCCGAGGGCTGTTTTTT.

This clonotype was counted between two and nine times. The chain carries TRBV20-1 and TRBJ2-2; a weak D match, TRBD1 (5 bases). V dropped 2 bases and J dropped 0 bases, with 7 bases sitting between them. Germline V CDR1 and CDR2: DFQATT, SNEGSKA (reference sequence). The CDR3 sequence is 14 residues long. CDR3 sequence reads: CSARQGSNTGELFF. The CDR3 DNA reads TGCAGTGCTAGACAGGGATCGAACACCGGGGAGCTGTTTTTT.